This T cell receptor beta chain came from a study of blood T cell repertoires in COVID-19. Study as a whole: Samples taken during acute and convalescent COVID-19 were collected in the United States, Italy and Spain.

Looked up from germline, CDR1 is SGHKS and CDR2 is YYEKEE (reference sequence). V was clipped by 0 bases and J by 2 bases, with 8 bases between them. The CDR3 length is 14 residues. The repertoire was sequenced with immunoSEQ multiplex PCR; TCRdb's copy has only in-frame clones and lacks some. This sample has 350,000 to 400,000 clones, with 88% found just once. The cohort comprised adults aged roughly 18 to 95 years residing in around 25 US areas. Among Cohort 3 donors, those recovered had two negative PCRs, clearance, or symptom resolution. This clone was observed a few times. V is TRBV5-5 and J is TRBJ1-2; a weak D match, TRBD1 (5 bases). Sequenced: PBMCs or T cells enriched from blood (not recorded which). This sequence originates from a woman under 30 who had recovered from COVID-19. CDR3 sequence reads: CASSLAGGNYGYTF. For the CDR3, the DNA is TGTGCCAGCAGCTTGGCGGGGGGAAACTATGGCTACACCTTC.